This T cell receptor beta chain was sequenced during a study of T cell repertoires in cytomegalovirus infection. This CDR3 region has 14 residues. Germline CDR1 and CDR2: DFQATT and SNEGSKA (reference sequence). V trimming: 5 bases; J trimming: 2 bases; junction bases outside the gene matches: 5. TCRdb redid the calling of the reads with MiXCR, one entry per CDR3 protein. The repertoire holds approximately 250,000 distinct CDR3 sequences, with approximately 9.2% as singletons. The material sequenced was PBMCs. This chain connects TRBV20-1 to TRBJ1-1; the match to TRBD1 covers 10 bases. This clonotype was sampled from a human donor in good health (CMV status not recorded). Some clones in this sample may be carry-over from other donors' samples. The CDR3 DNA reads TGCAGTGCTCCCTGGACAGGGGGAAACACTGAAGCTTTCTTT. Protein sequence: CSAPWTGGNTEAFF.